The 4 T cell receptor beta chains presented below share a single source sample, sequenced in a study of T cell changes during pregnancy in multiple sclerosis. Assay: immunoSEQ multiplex PCR; the TCRdb copy retains only in-frame clones and omits some. The sample holds approximately 30,000 clones, 90% seen once. Specimen: CD8+ T cells from peripheral blood mononuclear cells, collected in the first trimester of pregnancy. These receptors were obtained from a female donor with multiple sclerosis, enrolled in a pregnancy study.

This sequence joins TRBV6-1 and TRBJ2-5; 8 bases are shared with TRBD1. CDR3 length: 15 amino acids. V shed 2 bases and J 0 bases; nucleotides not matched to a gene: 2. The germline V gene encodes CDR1 MNHNS and CDR2 SASEGT. Written as DNA, the CDR3 is TGTGCCAGCAGTGAACTACAGGGGGACCAAGAGACCCAGTACTTC. Protein sequence: CASSELQGDQETQYF.

V is TRBV6-5 and J is TRBJ1-1; 8 bases align to TRBD1. Germline assignment: CDR1 MNHEY and CDR2 SVGAGI. V was pared by 3 bases and J by 1 base, with 4 bases of the junction left unmatched. The CDR3 totals 15 residues. The CDR3 coding sequence is TGTGCCAGCAGTTATCCCGGACAGGGGAACACTGAAGCTTTCTTT. Translated, it gives CASSYPGQGNTEAFF.

The chain combines TRBV7-9 with TRBJ2-1; D may be TRBD1 (6 bases). V lost 11 bases and J lost 8, with 19 bases in between. The CDR3 has 13 amino acids. Germline V CDR1 and CDR2: SEHNR, FQNEAQ (reference sequence). CDR3 region: CAGQGTPGYEQFF. The CDR3 DNA reads as TGTGCCGGGCAGGGGACCCCGGGGTATGAGCAGTTCTTC.

The chain recombines TRBV5-5 with TRBJ1-5; 8 bases agree with TRBD1. The CDR3 length is 14 residues. Germline CDR1 SGHKS, CDR2 YYEKEE (reference sequence). V trimming: 5 bases; J trimming: 5 bases; junction bases outside the gene matches: 6. The CDR3 region is CASSRTGTYQPQHF. The CDR3 DNA follows: TGTGCCAGCAGTCGGACAGGGACCTATCAGCCCCAGCATTTT.